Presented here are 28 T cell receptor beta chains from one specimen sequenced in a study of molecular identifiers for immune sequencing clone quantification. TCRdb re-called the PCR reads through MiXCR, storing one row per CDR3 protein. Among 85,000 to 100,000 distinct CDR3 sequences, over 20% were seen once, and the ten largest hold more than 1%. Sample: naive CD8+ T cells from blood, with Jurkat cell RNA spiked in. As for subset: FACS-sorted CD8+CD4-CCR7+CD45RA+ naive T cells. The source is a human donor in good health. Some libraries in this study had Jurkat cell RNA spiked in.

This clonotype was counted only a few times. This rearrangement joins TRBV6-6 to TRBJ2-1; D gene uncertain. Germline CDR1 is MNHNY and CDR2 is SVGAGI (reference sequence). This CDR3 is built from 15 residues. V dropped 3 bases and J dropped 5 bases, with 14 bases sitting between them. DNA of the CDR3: TGTGCCAGCAGTTATATTCCAACTCTAGACAATGAGCAGTTCTTC. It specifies CASSYIPTLDNEQFF.

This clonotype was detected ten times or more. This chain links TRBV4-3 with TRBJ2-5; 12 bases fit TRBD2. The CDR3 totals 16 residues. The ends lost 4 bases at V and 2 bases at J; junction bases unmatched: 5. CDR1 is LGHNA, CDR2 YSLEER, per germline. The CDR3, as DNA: TGCGCCAGCAGCCCGGGACTAGCGGGTGTTCAAGAGACCCAGTACTTC. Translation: CASSPGLAGVQETQYF.

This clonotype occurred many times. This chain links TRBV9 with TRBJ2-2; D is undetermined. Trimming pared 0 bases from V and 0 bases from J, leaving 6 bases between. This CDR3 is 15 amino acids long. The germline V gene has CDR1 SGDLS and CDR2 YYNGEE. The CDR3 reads CASSVGEPNTGELFF. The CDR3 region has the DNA TGTGCCAGCAGCGTAGGAGAGCCGAACACCGGGGAGCTGTTTTTT.

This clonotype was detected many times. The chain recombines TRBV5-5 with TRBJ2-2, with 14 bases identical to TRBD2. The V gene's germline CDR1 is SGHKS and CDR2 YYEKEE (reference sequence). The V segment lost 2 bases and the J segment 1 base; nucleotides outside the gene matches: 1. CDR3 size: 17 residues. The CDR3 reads CASSFGLAGGNTGELFF. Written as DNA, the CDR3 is TGTGCCAGCAGCTTTGGACTAGCGGGGGGGAACACCGGGGAGCTGTTTTTT.

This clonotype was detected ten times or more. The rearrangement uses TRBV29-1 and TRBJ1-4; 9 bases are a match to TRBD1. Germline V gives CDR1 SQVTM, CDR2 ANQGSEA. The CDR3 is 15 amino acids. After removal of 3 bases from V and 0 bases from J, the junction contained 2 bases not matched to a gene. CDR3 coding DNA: TGCAGCGTTGATAGACAGGGGGCAACTAATGAAAAACTGTTTTTT. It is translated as CSVDRQGATNEKLFF.

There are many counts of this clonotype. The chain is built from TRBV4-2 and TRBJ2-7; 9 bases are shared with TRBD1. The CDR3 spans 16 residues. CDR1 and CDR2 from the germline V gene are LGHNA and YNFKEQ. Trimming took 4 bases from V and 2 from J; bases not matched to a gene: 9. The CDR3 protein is CASSPSDRGLTYEQYF. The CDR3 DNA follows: TGTGCCAGCAGCCCGTCGGACAGGGGTCTCACCTACGAGCAGTACTTC.

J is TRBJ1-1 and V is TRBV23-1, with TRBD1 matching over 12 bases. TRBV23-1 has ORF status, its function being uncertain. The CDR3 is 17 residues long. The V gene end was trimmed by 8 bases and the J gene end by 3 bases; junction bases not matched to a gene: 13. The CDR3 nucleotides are TGCGCCAGCTCACCGGGACAGGGGGCTTCTTGGGACACTGAAGCTTTCTTT. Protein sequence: CASSPGQGASWDTEAFF.

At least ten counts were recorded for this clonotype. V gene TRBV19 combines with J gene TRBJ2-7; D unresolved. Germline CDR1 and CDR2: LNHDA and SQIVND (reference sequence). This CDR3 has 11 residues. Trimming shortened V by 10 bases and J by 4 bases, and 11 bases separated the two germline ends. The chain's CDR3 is CATSPGYEQYF. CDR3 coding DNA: TGTGCCACGTCGCCGGGTTACGAGCAGTACTTC. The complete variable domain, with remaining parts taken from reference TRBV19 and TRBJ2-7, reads DGGITQSPKYLFRKEGQNVTLSCEQNLNHDAMYWYRQDPGQGLRLIYYSQIVNDFQKGDIAEGYSVSREKKESFPLTVTSAQKNPTAFYLCATSPGYEQYFGPGTRLTVT.

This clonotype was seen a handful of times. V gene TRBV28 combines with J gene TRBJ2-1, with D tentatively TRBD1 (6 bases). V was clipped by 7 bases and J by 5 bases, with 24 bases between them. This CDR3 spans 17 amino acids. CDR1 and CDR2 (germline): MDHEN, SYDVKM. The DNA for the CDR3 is TGTGCCAGCACCGCCCTAGGGTTTATAGGGGGAGACAATGAGCAGTTCTTC. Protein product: CASTALGFIGGDNEQFF.

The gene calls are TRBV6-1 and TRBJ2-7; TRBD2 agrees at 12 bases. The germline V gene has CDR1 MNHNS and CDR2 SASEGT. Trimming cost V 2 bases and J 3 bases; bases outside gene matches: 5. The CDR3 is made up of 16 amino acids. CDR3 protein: CASSESGLAGFYEQYF. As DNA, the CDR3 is TGTGCCAGCAGTGAAAGTGGACTAGCGGGATTCTACGAGCAGTACTTC.

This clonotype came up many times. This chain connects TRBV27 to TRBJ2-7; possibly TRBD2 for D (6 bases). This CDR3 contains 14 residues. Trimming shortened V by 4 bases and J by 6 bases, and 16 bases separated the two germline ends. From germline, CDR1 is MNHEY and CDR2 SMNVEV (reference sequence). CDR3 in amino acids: CASSSPGLRGEQYF. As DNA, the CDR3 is TGTGCCAGCAGTTCGCCGGGACTGCGCGGCGAGCAGTACTTC.

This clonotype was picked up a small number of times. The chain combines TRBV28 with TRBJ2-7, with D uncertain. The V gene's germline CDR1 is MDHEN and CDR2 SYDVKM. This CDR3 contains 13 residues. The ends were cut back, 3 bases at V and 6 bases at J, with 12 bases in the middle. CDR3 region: CASSFTQLGEQYF. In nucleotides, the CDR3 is TGTGCCAGCAGTTTTACTCAGCTTGGCGAGCAGTACTTC.

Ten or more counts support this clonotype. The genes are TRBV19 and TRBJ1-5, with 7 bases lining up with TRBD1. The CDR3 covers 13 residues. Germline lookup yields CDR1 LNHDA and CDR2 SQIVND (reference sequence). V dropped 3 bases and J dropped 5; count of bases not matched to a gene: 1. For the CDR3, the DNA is TGTGCCAGTAGTATCCAGGGGGATCAGCCCCAGCATTTT. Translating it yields CASSIQGDQPQHF.

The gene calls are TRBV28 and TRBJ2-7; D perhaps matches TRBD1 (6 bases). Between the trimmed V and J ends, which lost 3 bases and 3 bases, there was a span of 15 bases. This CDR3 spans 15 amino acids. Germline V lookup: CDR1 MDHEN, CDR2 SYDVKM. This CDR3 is CASSFKGLGGYEQYF. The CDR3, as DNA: TGTGCCAGCAGTTTCAAGGGGTTAGGGGGCTACGAGCAGTACTTC.

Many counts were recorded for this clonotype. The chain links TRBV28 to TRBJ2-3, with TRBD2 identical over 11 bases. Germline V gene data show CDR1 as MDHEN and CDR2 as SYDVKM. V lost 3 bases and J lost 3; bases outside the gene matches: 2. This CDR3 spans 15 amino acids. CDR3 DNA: TGTGCCAGCAGTTTGACTAGCGGGGCGACAGATACGCAGTATTTT. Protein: CASSLTSGATDTQYF.

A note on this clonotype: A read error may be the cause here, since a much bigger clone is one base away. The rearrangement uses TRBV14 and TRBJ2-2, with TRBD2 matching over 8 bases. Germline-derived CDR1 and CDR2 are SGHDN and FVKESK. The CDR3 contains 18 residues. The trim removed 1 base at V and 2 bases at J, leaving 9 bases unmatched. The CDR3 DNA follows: TGTGCCAGCAGCCAAGGAAAACGACTAGCGCCCAACACCGGGGAGCTGTTTTTT. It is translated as CASSQGKRLAPNTGELFF.

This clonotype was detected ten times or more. For the CDR3, the DNA is TGTGCCAGCAGTTTATTCCTTAGCGGGAGTAGGGATACGCAGTATTTT. It specifies CASSLFLSGSRDTQYF. This chain connects TRBV28 to TRBJ2-3; 9 bases fit TRBD2. Germline lookup yields CDR1 MDHEN and CDR2 SYDVKM. J gave up 6 bases and V 1 base, and 8 bases lay outside the gene matches. CDR3 length equals 16 residues.

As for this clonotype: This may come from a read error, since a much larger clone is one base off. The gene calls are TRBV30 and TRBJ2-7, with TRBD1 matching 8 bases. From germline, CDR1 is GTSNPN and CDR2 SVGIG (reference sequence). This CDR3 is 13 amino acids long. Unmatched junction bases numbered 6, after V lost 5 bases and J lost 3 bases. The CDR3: CAWCAGQGYEQYF. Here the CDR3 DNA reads TGTGCCTGGTGCGCTGGACAGGGCTACGAGCAGTACTTC.

The CDR3 region has the DNA TGTGCCATCAGTGAGGGGGCGGCCTACAATGAGCAGTTCTTC. Protein product: CAISEGAAYNEQFF. V is TRBV10-3 and J is TRBJ2-1, with TRBD1 as a possible D gene (5 bases). Germline CDR1 and CDR2: ENHRY and SYGVKD. V was clipped by 2 bases and J by 2 bases, with 7 bases between them. The CDR3 has 14 residues.

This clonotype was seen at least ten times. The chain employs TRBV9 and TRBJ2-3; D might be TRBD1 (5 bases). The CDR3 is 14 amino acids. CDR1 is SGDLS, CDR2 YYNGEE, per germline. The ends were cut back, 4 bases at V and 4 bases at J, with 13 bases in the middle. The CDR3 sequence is CASSPGWKADTQYF. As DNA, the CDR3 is TGTGCCAGCAGCCCAGGGTGGAAGGCAGATACGCAGTATTTT.

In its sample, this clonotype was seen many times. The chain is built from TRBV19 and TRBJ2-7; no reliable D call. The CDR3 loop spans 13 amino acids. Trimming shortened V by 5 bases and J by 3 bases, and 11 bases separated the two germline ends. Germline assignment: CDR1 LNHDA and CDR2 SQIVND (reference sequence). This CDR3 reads CASSPGADYEQYF. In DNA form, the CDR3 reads TGTGCCAGTAGTCCCGGAGCCGACTACGAGCAGTACTTC. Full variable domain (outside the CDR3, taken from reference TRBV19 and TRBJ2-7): DGGITQSPKYLFRKEGQNVTLSCEQNLNHDAMYWYRQDPGQGLRLIYYSQIVNDFQKGDIAEGYSVSREKKESFPLTVTSAQKNPTAFYLCASSPGADYEQYFGPGTRLTVT.

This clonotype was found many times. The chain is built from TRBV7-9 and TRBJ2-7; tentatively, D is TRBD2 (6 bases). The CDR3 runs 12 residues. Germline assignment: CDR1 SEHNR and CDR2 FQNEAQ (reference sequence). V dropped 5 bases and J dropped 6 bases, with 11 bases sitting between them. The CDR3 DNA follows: TGTGCCAGCAGCCAAGTGGAGGGCGAGCAGTACTTC. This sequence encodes CASSQVEGEQYF.

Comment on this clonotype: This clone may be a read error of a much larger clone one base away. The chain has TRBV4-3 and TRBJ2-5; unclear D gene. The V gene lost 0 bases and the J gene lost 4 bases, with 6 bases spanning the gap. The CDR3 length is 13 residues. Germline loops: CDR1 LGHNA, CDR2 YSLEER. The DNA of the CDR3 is TGCGCCAGCAGCCAAGAGGAGACAGAGACCCAGTACTTC. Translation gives CASSQEETETQYF.

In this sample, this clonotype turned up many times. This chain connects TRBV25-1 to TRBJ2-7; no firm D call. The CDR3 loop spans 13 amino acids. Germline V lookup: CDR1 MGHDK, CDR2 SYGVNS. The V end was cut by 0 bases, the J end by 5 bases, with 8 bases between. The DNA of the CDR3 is TGTGCCAGCAGTGAATATAAGAAGGACGAGCAGTACTTC. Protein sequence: CASSEYKKDEQYF.

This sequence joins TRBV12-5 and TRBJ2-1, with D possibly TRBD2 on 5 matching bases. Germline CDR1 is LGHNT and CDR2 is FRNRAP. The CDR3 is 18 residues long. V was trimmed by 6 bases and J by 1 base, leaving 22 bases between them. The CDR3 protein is CASGLWPGRLGSYNEQFF. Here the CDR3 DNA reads TGTGCTAGTGGCTTGTGGCCGGGAAGGCTGGGGTCCTACAATGAGCAGTTCTTC.

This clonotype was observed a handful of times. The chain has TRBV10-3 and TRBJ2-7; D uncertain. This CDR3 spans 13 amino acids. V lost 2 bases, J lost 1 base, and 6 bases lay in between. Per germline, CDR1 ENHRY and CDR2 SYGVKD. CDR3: CAISEPGSYEQYF. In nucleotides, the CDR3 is TGTGCCATCAGTGAGCCAGGATCCTACGAGCAGTACTTC.

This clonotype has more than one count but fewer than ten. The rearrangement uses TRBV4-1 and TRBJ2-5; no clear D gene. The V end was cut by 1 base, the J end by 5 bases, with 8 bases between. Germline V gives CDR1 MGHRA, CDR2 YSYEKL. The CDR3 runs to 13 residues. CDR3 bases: TGCGCCAGCAGCCAAGTTCTAACGGAGACCCAGTACTTC. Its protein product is CASSQVLTETQYF.

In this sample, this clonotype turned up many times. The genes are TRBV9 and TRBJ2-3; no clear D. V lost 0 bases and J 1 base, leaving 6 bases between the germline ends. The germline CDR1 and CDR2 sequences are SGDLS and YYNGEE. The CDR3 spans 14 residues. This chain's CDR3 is CASSVASGTDTQYF. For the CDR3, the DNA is TGTGCCAGCAGCGTAGCTTCTGGCACAGATACGCAGTATTTT.